This T cell receptor (beta chain) was identified during a study of T cell changes during pregnancy in multiple sclerosis. This clone has only one observation. This table comes from immunoSEQ multiplex PCR, and its TCRdb copy is limited to in-frame clones, with some not included. The profile shows some 64,000 clones, around 90% of them singletons. The clonotype originates from a female donor with multiple sclerosis, enrolled in a pregnancy study. Sequenced material: peripheral blood, taken in the first trimester of pregnancy.

CDR3 region: CASSIPDRGGTEAFF. The CDR3 DNA reads as TGTGCCAGTAGTATTCCCGACAGGGGAGGCACTGAAGCTTTCTTT. This chain connects TRBV19 to TRBJ1-1; 8 bases agree with TRBD1. Germline CDR1 reads LNHDA; CDR2 reads SQIVND (reference sequence). CDR3 length: 15 amino acids. V gave up 3 bases and J gave up 4 bases; unmatched junction bases: 7.